This T cell receptor beta chain was observed in a study of blood T cells in healthy people across ages. The CDR3 is made up of 17 amino acids. V trimming: 2 bases; J trimming: 4 bases; junction bases outside the gene matches: 13. Germline CDR1 SGHTA, CDR2 FQGNSA. Through a sample-barcoded 5' primer and a J-beta primer mix, a second PCR was run for about 6 to 11 cycles. TCRdb reprocessed the 5' RACE reads with MiXCR, giving one entry per CDR3 protein. The sample has 1.5 million to 2 million distinct CDR3 sequences, 28% seen once. Ten milliliters of peripheral blood were drawn from each donor into EDTA-treated tubes. Per sample, extraction of total RNA gave at least 5.5 micrograms in every case.

Sequencing was done on a sample of blood. This sequence originates from a woman in her thirties in good health. The V call is TRBV7-2, the J call TRBJ1-2; 7 nucleotides line up with TRBD1. DNA for the CDR3: TGTGCCAGCAGCTTAAGTACGGGACAGCGAGACCGCTATGGCTACACCTTC. It translates to CASSLSTGQRDRYGYTF.